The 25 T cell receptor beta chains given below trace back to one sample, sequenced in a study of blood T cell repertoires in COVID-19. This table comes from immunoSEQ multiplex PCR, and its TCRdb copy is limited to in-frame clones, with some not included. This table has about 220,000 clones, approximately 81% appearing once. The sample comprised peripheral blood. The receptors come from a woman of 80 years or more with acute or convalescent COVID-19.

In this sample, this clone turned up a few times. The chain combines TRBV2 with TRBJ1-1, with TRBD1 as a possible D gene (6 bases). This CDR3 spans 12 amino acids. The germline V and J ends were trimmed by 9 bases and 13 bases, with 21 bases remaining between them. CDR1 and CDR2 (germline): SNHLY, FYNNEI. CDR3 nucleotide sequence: TGTGCCAGTAGGGAGGGGGGATGGTCGGGTTTCTTT. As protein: CASREGGWSGFF.

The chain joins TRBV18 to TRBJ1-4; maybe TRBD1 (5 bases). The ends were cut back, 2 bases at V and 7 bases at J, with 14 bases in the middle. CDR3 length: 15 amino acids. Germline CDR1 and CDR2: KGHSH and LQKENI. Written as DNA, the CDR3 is TGTGCCAGCTCACCAAACGGGGGGAGTAGTGAAAAACTGTTTTTT. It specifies CASSPNGGSSEKLFF.

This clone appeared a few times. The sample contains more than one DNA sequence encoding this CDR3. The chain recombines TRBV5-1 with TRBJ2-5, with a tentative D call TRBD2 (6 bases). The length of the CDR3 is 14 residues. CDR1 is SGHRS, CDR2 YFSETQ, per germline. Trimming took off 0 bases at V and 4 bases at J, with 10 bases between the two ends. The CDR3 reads CASSLALGGETQYF. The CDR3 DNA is TGCGCCAGCAGCTTGGCTTTGGGGGGAGAGACCCAGTACTTC.

The CDR3 coding sequence is TGTGCCAGCAGGAGGACAGAAGGAGTTGAAGCTTTCTTT. The encoded protein is CASRRTEGVEAFF. The chain carries TRBV18 and TRBJ1-1, with D possibly matching TRBD1 (6 bases). V dropped 8 bases and J dropped 7 bases, with 17 bases sitting between them. Germline CDR1 KGHSH, CDR2 LQKENI. The CDR3 is 13 residues long.

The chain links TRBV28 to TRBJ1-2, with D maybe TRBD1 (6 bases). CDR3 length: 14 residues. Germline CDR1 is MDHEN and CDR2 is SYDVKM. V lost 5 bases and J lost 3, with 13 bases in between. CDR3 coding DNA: TGTGCCAGCAGTCTACAGGGTCCGGACTATGGCTACACCTTC. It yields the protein CASSLQGPDYGYTF.

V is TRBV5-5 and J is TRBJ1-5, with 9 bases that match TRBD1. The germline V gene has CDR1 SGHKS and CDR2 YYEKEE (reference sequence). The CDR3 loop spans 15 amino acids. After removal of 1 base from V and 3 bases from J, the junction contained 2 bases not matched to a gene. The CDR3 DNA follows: TGTGCCAGCAGCTTGACAGGGGGCGACAATCAGCCCCAGCATTTT. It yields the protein CASSLTGGDNQPQHF.

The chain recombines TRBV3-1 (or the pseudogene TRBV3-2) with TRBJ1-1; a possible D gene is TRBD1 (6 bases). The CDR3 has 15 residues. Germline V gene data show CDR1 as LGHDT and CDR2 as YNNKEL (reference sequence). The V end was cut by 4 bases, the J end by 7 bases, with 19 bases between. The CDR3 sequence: CASSPKPQGRSEAFF. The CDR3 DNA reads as TGTGCCAGCAGCCCGAAACCTCAGGGGCGTAGTGAAGCTTTCTTT.

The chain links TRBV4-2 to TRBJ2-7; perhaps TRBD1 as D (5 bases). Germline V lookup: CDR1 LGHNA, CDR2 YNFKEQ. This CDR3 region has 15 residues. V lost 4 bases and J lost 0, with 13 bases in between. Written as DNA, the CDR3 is TGTGCCAGCAGCCGAGCGACAGCCAACTCCTACGAGCAGTACTTC. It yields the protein CASSRATANSYEQYF.

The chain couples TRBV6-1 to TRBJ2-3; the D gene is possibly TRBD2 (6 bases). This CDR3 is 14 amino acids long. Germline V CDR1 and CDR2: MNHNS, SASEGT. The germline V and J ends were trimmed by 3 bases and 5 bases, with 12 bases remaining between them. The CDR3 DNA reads TGTGCCAGCAGTGAGGCAGTGGAGGGAGATACGCAGTATTTT. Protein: CASSEAVEGDTQYF.

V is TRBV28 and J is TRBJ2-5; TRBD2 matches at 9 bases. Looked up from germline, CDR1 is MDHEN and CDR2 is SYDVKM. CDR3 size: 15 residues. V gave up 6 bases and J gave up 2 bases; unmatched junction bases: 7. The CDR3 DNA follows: TGTGCCAGCAGCCGGCCGGCGGGGGGGCAAGAGACCCAGTACTTC. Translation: CASSRPAGGQETQYF.

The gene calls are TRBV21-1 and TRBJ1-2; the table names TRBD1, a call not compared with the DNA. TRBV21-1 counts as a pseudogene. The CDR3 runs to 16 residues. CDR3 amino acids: CASSKVSRDRLNGYTF. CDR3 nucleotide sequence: TGTGCCAGCAGCAAAGTATCGAGGGACAGGTTGAATGGCTACACCTTC.

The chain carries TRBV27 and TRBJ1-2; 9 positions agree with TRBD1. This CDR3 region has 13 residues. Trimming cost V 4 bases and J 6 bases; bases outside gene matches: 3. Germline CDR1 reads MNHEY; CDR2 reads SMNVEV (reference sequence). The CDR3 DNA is TGTGCCAGCAGTTCGGACAGGGGCAATGGCTACACCTTC. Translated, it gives CASSSDRGNGYTF.

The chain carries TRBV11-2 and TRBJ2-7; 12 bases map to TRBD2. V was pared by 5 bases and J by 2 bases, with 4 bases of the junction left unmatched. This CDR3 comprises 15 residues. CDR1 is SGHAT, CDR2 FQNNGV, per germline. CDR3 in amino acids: CASSPRTSGAYEQYF. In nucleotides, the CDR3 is TGTGCCAGCAGCCCCCGGACTAGCGGGGCCTACGAGCAGTACTTC.

Written as DNA, the CDR3 is TGTGCCAGCAGCCTAGCGGTCTACAATGAGCAGTTCTTC. This gives the protein CASSLAVYNEQFF. The chain combines TRBV11-2 with TRBJ2-1, with TRBD2 identical over 7 bases. The germline gives CDR1 SGHAT, CDR2 FQNNGV. The V and J ends lost 5 bases and 3 bases, in that order; junction bases with no gene match: 1. The CDR3 sequence is 13 residues long.

Here the CDR3 DNA reads TGTGCCAGCAGCCCCCCTACCCGGGACAGTAGAGCTAACTATGGCTACACCTTC. Translated: CASSPPTRDSRANYGYTF. J is TRBJ1-2 and V is TRBV27, with 7 bases aligning to TRBD1. Germline lookup yields CDR1 MNHEY and CDR2 SMNVEV (reference sequence). Trimming removed 6 bases from V and 0 bases from J; junction bases left unmatched: 16. The CDR3 has 18 residues.

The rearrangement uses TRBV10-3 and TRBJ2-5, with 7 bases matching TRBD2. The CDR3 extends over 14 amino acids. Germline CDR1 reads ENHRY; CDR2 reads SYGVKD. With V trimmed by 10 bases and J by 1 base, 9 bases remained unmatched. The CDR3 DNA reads TGTGCCACACTAGCCGGGGGGATCCAAGAGACCCAGTACTTC. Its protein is CATLAGGIQETQYF.

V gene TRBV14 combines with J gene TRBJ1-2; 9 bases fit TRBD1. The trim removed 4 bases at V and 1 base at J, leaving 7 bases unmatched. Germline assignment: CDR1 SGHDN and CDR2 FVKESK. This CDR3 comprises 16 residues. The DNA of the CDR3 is TGTGCCAGCAGCCCTTGGACAGGGGAGATTAACTATGGCTACACCTTC. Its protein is CASSPWTGEINYGYTF.

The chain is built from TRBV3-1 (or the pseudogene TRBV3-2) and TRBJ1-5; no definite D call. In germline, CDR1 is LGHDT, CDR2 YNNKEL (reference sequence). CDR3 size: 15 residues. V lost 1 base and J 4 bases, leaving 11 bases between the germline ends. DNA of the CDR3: TGTGCCAGCAGCCAAGGTAAGGGAGAGAATCAGCCCCAGCATTTT. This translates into CASSQGKGENQPQHF.

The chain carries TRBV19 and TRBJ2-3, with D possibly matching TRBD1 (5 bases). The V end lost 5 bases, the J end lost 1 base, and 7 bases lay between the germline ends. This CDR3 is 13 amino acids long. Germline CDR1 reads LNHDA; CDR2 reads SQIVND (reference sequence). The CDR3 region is CASSVTGTDTQYF. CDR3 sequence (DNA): TGTGCCAGTAGTGTGACAGGCACAGATACGCAGTATTTT. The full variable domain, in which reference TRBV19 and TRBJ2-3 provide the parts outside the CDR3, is DGGITQSPKYLFRKEGQNVTLSCEQNLNHDAMYWYRQDPGQGLRLIYYSQIVNDFQKGDIAEGYSVSREKKESFPLTVTSAQKNPTAFYLCASSVTGTDTQYFGPGTRLTVL.

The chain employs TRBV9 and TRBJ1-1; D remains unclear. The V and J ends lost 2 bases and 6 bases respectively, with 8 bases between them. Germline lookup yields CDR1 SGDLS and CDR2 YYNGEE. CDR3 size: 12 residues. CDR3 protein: CASSVTGSEAFF. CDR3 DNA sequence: TGTGCCAGCAGCGTCACGGGTTCTGAAGCTTTCTTT.

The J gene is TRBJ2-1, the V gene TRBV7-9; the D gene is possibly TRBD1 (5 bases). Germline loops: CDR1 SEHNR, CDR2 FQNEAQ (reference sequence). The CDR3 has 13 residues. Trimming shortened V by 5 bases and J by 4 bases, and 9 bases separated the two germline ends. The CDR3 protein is CASSIDSYNEQFF. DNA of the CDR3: TGTGCCAGCAGCATTGACAGTTACAATGAGCAGTTCTTC. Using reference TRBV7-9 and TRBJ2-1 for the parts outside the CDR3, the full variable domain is DTGVSQNPRHKITKRGQNVTFRCDPISEHNRLYWYRQTLGQGPEFLTYFQNEAQLEKSRLLSDRFSAERPKGSFSTLEIQRTEQGDSAMYLCASSIDSYNEQFFGPGTRLTVL.

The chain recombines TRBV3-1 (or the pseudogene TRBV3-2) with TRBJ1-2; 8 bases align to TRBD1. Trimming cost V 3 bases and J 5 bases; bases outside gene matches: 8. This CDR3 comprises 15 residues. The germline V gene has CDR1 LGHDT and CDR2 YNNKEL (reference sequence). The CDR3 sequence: CASSQTQGGSYGYTF. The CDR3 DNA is TGTGCCAGCAGCCAGACACAGGGGGGGTCTTATGGCTACACCTTC.

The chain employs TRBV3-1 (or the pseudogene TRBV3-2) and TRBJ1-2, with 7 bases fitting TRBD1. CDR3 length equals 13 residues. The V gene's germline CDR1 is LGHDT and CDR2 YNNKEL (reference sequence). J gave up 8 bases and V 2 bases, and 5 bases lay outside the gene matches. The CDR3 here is CASSQRQGGGYTF. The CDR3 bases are TGTGCCAGCAGCCAACGACAGGGCGGCGGCTACACCTTC.

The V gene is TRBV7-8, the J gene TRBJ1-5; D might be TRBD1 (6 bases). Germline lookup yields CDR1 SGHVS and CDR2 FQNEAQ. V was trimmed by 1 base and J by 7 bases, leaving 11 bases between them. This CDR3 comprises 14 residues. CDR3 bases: TGTGCCAGCAGCTTAGGAACAGGGATCCAGCCCCAGCATTTT. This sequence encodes CASSLGTGIQPQHF.

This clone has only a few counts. The CDR3 reads CASSPFRSTEAFF. The CDR3 DNA follows: TGCGCCAGCAGCCCTTTTCGGTCCACTGAAGCTTTCTTT. The V gene is TRBV4-1, the J gene TRBJ1-1, with no clear D. The length of the CDR3 is 13 residues. The V end was cut by 4 bases, the J end by 4 bases, with 10 bases between. The germline gives CDR1 MGHRA, CDR2 YSYEKL.